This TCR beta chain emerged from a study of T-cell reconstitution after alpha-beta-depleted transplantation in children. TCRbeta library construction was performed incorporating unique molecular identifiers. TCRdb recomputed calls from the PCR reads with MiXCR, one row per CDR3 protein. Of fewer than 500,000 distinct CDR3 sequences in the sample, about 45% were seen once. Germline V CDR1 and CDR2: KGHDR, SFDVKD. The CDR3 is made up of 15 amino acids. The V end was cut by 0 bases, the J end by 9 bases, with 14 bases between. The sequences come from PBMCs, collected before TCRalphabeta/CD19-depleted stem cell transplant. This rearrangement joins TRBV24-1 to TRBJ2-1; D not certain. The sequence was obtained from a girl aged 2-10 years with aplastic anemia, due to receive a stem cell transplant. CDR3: CATSDLSPTAGEQFF. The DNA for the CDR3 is TGTGCCACCAGTGATTTGTCCCCGACCGCAGGTGAGCAGTTCTTC.